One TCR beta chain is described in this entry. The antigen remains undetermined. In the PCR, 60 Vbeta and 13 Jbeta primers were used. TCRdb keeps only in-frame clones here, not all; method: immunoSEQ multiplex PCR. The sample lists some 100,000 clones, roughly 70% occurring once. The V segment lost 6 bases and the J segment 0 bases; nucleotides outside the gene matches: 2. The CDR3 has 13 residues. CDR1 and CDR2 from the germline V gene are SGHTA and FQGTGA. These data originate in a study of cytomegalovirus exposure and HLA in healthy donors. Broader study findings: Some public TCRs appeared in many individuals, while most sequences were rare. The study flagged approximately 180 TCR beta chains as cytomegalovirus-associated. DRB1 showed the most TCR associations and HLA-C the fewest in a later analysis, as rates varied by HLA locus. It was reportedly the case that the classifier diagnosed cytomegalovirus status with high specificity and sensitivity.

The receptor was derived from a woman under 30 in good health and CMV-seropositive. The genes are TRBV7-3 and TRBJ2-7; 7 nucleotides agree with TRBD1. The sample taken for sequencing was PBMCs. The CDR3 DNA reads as TGTGCCAGCAGAGCAGGGGGCTCCTACGAGCAGTACTTC. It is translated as CASRAGGSYEQYF.